Given below is one T cell receptor beta chain in context. This record comes from a study of blood T cell repertoires in COVID-19. V was clipped by 6 bases and J by 2 bases, with 20 bases between them. The CDR3 runs to 15 residues. Germline V CDR1 and CDR2: SQVTM, ANQGSEA. Per the authors' pipeline: Amplification of reference gene primers was used by the study to estimate nucleated cell counts. Assay: immunoSEQ multiplex PCR; the TCRdb copy retains only in-frame clones and omits some. V and J calls and clone size follow that table, whereas D and trimming were derived from the DNA. The sample gives roughly 100,000 clones, approximately 88% of which show up once; roughly 4.6% is in the top ten.

Sequencing was done on a sample of peripheral blood. The sequence was collected from a human donor in a cohort sampled during active COVID-19. The V gene is TRBV29-1, the J gene TRBJ2-7, with TRBD1 as a possible D gene (6 bases). CDR3 amino acids: CSVARTGKGPYEQYF. In DNA form, the CDR3 reads TGCAGCGTCGCCCGAACAGGGAAGGGTCCCTACGAGCAGTACTTC.